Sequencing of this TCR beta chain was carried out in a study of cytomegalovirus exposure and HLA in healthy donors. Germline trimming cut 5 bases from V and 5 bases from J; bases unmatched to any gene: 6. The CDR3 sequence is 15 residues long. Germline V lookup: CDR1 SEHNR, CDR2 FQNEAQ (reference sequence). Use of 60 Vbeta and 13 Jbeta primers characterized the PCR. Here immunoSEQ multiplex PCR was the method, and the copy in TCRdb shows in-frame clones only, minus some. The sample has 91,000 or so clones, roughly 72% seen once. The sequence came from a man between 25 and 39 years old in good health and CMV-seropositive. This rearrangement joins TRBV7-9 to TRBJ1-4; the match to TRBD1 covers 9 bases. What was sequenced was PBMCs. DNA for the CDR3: TGTGCCAGCAGCCTTACAGGGGGCGAAAATGAAAAACTGTTTTTT. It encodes CASSLTGGENEKLFF. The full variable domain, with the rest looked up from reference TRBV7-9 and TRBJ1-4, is DTGVSQNPRHKITKRGQNVTFRCDPISEHNRLYWYRQTLGQGPEFLTYFQNEAQLEKSRLLSDRFSAERPKGSFSTLEIQRTEQGDSAMYLCASSLTGGENEKLFFGSGTQLSVL.